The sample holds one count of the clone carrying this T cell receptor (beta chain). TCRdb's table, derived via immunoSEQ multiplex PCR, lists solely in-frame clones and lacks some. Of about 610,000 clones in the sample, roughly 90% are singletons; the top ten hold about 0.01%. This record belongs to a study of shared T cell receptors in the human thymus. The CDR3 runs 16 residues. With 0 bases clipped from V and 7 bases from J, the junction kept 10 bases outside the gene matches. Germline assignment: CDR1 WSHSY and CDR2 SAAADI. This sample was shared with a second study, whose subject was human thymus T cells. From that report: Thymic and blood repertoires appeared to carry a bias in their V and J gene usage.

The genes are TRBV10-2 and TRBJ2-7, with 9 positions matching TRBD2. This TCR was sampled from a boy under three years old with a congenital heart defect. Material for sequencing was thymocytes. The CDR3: CASSESSGRLPREQYF. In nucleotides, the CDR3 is TGCGCCAGCAGTGAGTCTAGCGGGAGACTCCCTAGGGAGCAGTACTTC.